These 20 T cell receptor beta chains were all obtained from the same sample, sequenced in a study of blood T cell repertoires in COVID-19. TCRdb's copy holds only in-frame clones and misses some; the assay was immunoSEQ multiplex PCR. The table includes 400,000 to 500,000 clones, about nine tenths detected once. The material sequenced was peripheral blood. Source of these receptors: a woman aged 30 to 39 with active or convalescent COVID-19.

This clone was seen a few times. The V call is TRBV5-1, the J call TRBJ2-1; 10 nucleotides align to TRBD2. CDR1 is SGHRS, CDR2 YFSETQ, per germline. The CDR3 contains 17 residues. Trimming cost V 0 bases and J 2 bases; bases outside gene matches: 5. CDR3 protein: CASSLAASGSTYNEQFF. In DNA, the CDR3 is TGCGCCAGCAGCTTGGCGGCTAGCGGGAGTACCTACAATGAGCAGTTCTTC. The complete variable domain, with remaining parts taken from reference TRBV5-1 and TRBJ2-1, reads KAGVTQTPRYLIKTRGQQVTLSCSPISGHRSVSWYQQTPGQGLQFLFEYFSETQRNKGNFPGRFSGRQFSNSRSEMNVSTLELGDSALYLCASSLAASGSTYNEQFFGPGTRLTVL.

The chain recombines TRBV5-1 with TRBJ1-1; the match to TRBD1 covers 10 bases. The CDR3 spans 16 residues. CDR1 and CDR2 from the germline V gene are SGHRS and YFSETQ. V lost 3 bases to trimming and J lost 0 bases; unmatched junction nucleotides: 5. In nucleotides, the CDR3 is TGCGCCAGCAGCTCGACAGGGGGCACCGTGAACACTGAAGCTTTCTTT. This sequence encodes CASSSTGGTVNTEAFF.

The chain is built from TRBV5-1 and TRBJ1-2; D may be TRBD1 (6 bases). The V end lost 6 bases, the J end lost 1 base, and 22 bases lay between the germline ends. Germline V lookup: CDR1 SGHRS, CDR2 YFSETQ. The CDR3 loop spans 17 amino acids. CDR3 sequence: CASIPDPGVNYNYGYTF. The CDR3 DNA follows: TGCGCCAGCATTCCCGACCCAGGGGTTAATTATAACTATGGCTACACCTTC. The variable domain in full, completed from reference TRBV5-1 and TRBJ1-2, reads KAGVTQTPRYLIKTRGQQVTLSCSPISGHRSVSWYQQTPGQGLQFLFEYFSETQRNKGNFPGRFSGRQFSNSRSEMNVSTLELGDSALYLCASIPDPGVNYNYGYTFGSGTRLTVV.

The chain joins TRBV5-4 to TRBJ1-3, with 9 bases lining up with TRBD1. There are 15 residues in the CDR3. The germline V gene has CDR1 SGHNT and CDR2 YYREEE (reference sequence). Trimming cost V 1 base and J 3 bases; bases outside gene matches: 2. Here the CDR3 reads CASSLQTGGGNTIYF. The CDR3 DNA is TGTGCCAGCAGCTTGCAGACAGGGGGTGGAAACACCATATATTTT.

The V and J genes are TRBV4-1 and TRBJ2-7; D perhaps matches TRBD1 (6 bases). The germline V gene encodes CDR1 MGHRA and CDR2 YSYEKL. V gave up 0 bases and J gave up 2 bases, with 17 bases separating them. The CDR3 has 17 amino acids. The DNA for the CDR3 is TGCGCCAGCAGCCAAGATGTTCCTGGGGGCGCGACCTACGAGCAGTACTTC. Protein: CASSQDVPGGATYEQYF.

V gene TRBV27 combines with J gene TRBJ1-1; D is perhaps TRBD1 (6 bases). The length of the CDR3 is 15 residues. The V end lost 6 bases, the J end lost 3 bases, and 17 bases lay between the germline ends. Germline lookup yields CDR1 MNHEY and CDR2 SMNVEV (reference sequence). The CDR3 DNA is TGTGCCAGCAGACATACAGGGACTAGGGACACTGAAGCTTTCTTT. Translated: CASRHTGTRDTEAFF.

This sequence joins TRBV5-1 and TRBJ2-5, with 7 bases aligning to TRBD2. The CDR3 is made up of 15 amino acids. V shed 2 bases, J shed 3 bases, and the junction held 7 bases outside the gene matches. Germline lookup yields CDR1 SGHRS and CDR2 YFSETQ. The CDR3 coding sequence is TGCGCCAGCAGCTTCGGACTAGAAGTCAAAGAGACCCAGTACTTC. It is translated as CASSFGLEVKETQYF.

The rearrangement uses TRBV3-1 (or the pseudogene TRBV3-2) and TRBJ1-6, with D perhaps TRBD1 (5 bases). The germline V gene encodes CDR1 LGHDT and CDR2 YNNKEL (reference sequence). There are 15 residues in the CDR3. Trimming left V 0 bases short and J 9 bases short, with 12 bases between. The CDR3 sequence is CASSQDRGVSSPLHF. DNA of the CDR3: TGTGCCAGCAGCCAAGATCGGGGGGTCTCTTCACCCCTCCACTTT.

The chain recombines TRBV30 with TRBJ2-7, with 8 bases identical to TRBD1. Germline assignment: CDR1 GTSNPN and CDR2 SVGIG (reference sequence). Unmatched junction bases numbered 10, after V lost 2 bases and J lost 7 bases. CDR3 length: 14 amino acids. CDR3 loop: CAWSSGQGSGEQYF. In nucleotides, the CDR3 is TGTGCCTGGAGTTCAGGACAGGGATCTGGGGAGCAGTACTTC.

This chain links TRBV5-1 with TRBJ2-7, with 12 bases aligning to TRBD2. Per the germline V gene, CDR1 is SGHRS and CDR2 is YFSETQ. J lost 4 bases, V lost 4 bases, and 6 bases had no gene match. The CDR3 loop spans 15 amino acids. For the CDR3, the DNA is TGCGCCAGCAGCCTCTGGACTAGCGGGACTTACGAGCAGTACTTC. Protein: CASSLWTSGTYEQYF. Together with reference TRBV5-1 and TRBJ2-7, the CDR3 gives the full variable domain: KAGVTQTPRYLIKTRGQQVTLSCSPISGHRSVSWYQQTPGQGLQFLFEYFSETQRNKGNFPGRFSGRQFSNSRSEMNVSTLELGDSALYLCASSLWTSGTYEQYFGPGTRLTVT.

This clone has more than one count but fewer than ten. The V call is TRBV4-1, the J call TRBJ1-1; weak D call: TRBD1 (6 bases). V lost 7 bases and J lost 6, with 27 bases in between. Per the germline V gene, CDR1 is MGHRA and CDR2 is YSYEKL. This CDR3 has 17 amino acids. The CDR3 DNA follows: TGCGCCAGCACCCCAGGGGAAGATCCCATTCAAATGTCTGAAGCTTTCTTT. As protein: CASTPGEDPIQMSEAFF.

The J gene is TRBJ1-5, the V gene TRBV19; TRBD1 might be the D (6 bases). Germline V CDR1 and CDR2: LNHDA, SQIVND (reference sequence). There are 17 residues in the CDR3. Trimming removed 0 bases at V and 2 bases at J, with 14 bases between. CDR3 in amino acids: CASSIEGAERGNQPQHF. The CDR3 region has the DNA TGTGCCAGTAGTATAGAGGGGGCAGAGCGAGGCAATCAGCCCCAGCATTTT.

The chain couples TRBV11-1 to TRBJ1-1, with D possibly matching TRBD1 (6 bases). CDR1 is SGHAT and CDR2 is FQDESV in the germline V gene (reference sequence). The ends were cut back, 1 base at V and 6 bases at J, with 9 bases in the middle. This CDR3 has 13 amino acids. CDR3 residues: CASSLDRVAEAFF. CDR3 DNA: TGTGCCAGCAGCTTAGACAGGGTCGCTGAAGCTTTCTTT.

The J gene is TRBJ2-7, the V gene TRBV11-3; 7 bases agree with TRBD1. V dropped 3 bases and J dropped 3; count of bases not matched to a gene: 2. CDR1 is SGHNT, CDR2 YENEEA, per germline. The CDR3 spans 13 residues. CDR3 region: CASSFDRDYEQYF. In nucleotides, the CDR3 is TGTGCCAGCAGCTTCGACAGGGACTACGAGCAGTACTTC.

V gene TRBV5-1 combines with J gene TRBJ1-2; D is possibly TRBD1 (6 bases). Trimming removed 4 bases at V and 1 base at J, with 20 bases between. This CDR3 spans 17 amino acids. In germline, CDR1 is SGHRS, CDR2 YFSETQ. The CDR3 nucleotides are TGCGCCAGCAGCGTCAACGAACACAGGGCAAATAACTATGGCTACACCTTC. Protein product: CASSVNEHRANNYGYTF.

V usage is TRBV27 and J usage is TRBJ2-1, with 8 bases matching TRBD1. The length of the CDR3 is 16 residues. Losses at the gene ends were 7 bases for V and 5 bases for J; bases not matched to a gene: 13. Germline V gene lookup returns CDR1 MNHEY and CDR2 SMNVEV (reference sequence). The chain's CDR3 is CASTRDRGILHNEQFF. The CDR3 DNA reads TGTGCCAGCACCCGCGACAGGGGCATCCTGCACAATGAGCAGTTCTTC.

The gene calls are TRBV4-1 and TRBJ1-4, with 7 bases aligning to TRBD1. CDR3 length: 16 amino acids. Unmatched junction bases numbered 7, after V lost 0 bases and J lost 6 bases. Germline V gives CDR1 MGHRA, CDR2 YSYEKL. CDR3 residues: CASSQDRTGGYEKLFF. The CDR3 coding sequence is TGCGCCAGCAGCCAAGATAGGACAGGAGGTTATGAAAAACTGTTTTTT.

This clone was observed a single time. The chain uses TRBV18 and TRBJ1-2, with no clear D. V lost 2 bases and J lost 1, with 23 bases in between. Germline V gives CDR1 KGHSH, CDR2 LQKENI. The CDR3 loop spans 19 amino acids. CDR3 DNA: TGTGCCAGCTCACCAGTGCCAGTGGACGGAATAGCGGATAACTATGGCTACACCTTC. This codes for CASSPVPVDGIADNYGYTF.

This chain joins TRBV2 and TRBJ2-2; D not certain. Looked up from germline, CDR1 is SNHLY and CDR2 is FYNNEI. The V and J ends lost 1 base and 6 bases respectively, with 6 bases between them. This CDR3 comprises 13 residues. CDR3 region: CASSEVPAGELFF. Written as DNA, the CDR3 is TGTGCCAGCAGTGAAGTTCCAGCCGGGGAGCTGTTTTTT.

The chain uses TRBV2 and TRBJ1-1; D is uncertain. V lost 6 bases and J lost 1, with 9 bases in between. The germline CDR1 and CDR2 sequences are SNHLY and FYNNEI. CDR3 size: 13 residues. This CDR3 reads CASRVTQNTEAFF. DNA for the CDR3: TGTGCCAGCAGGGTGACACAGAACACTGAAGCTTTCTTT.